The T cell receptor beta chain described here comes from a study of T cell responses to AZD1222 COVID-19 vaccine. CDR1 and CDR2 (germline): LGHDT, YNNKEL (reference sequence). Trimming removed 1 base from V and 7 bases from J, with 14 bases in between. CDR3 length: 16 residues. Libraries were prepared by immunoSEQ multiplex PCR; TCRdb keeps only in-frame clonotypes and omits some of them. Among fewer than 150,000 clones, roughly 87% were seen once, and the ten largest hold roughly 9.8%. This clonotype was obtained from an adult in good health. The chain combines TRBV3-1 (or the pseudogene TRBV3-2) with TRBJ1-6; D is unresolved. The sample consisted of peripheral blood, taken on day 0 of AZD1222 vaccination. CDR3 in amino acids: CASSQAGGGGNSPLHF. CDR3 bases: TGTGCCAGCAGCCAAGCGGGAGGCGGCGGGAATTCACCCCTCCACTTT.